This record concerns one T cell receptor beta chain sequence. The antigen remains unidentified. V lost 1 base, J lost 5 bases, and 8 bases lay in between. Germline CDR1 reads SEHNR; CDR2 reads FQNEAQ (reference sequence). CDR3 size: 13 residues. These data belong to a study of T cell repertoires and Cas9 in healthy adults. Study-wide background: Multi-effector potency, cytotoxicity and lineage were assessed in SpCas9-reactive CD4 and CD8 T cells.

Study outcomes and limitations: In vitro, SpCas9-reactive Tregs were reported to curb effector T cell proliferation and function.

Clones were read by immunoSEQ multiplex PCR, and TCRdb kept only the in-frame ones, dropping some. The top ten clones hold around 0.71% of a sample with 20,000 to 25,000 clones, 90% of them seen once. J is TRBJ2-5 and V is TRBV7-9; no clear D. This sequence originates from a human donor in good health. The specimen was CD4+ effector T cells (CD127+, CD25-, CD137-, CD154-) from PBMCs; culture status not recorded. CDR3 DNA: TGTGCCAGCAGCTTAGTCGGATCGGAGACCCAGTACTTC. Translated, it gives CASSLVGSETQYF.